This TCR beta chain was sequenced for a study of lymphopenia after photon versus proton radiotherapy. Notes on the study in general: Post-nadir diversity loss with photons came from oligoclonal expansion, particularly CD8+ Temra cells. Under photons, naive T cells and diversity fell while effector/memory populations rose.

About this clone: The antigen remains unidentified.

Germline lookup yields CDR1 SGHTS and CDR2 YDEGEE. CDR3 length equals 13 residues. V lost 5 bases and J lost 6, with 15 bases in between. Only in-frame clones appear in the TCRdb table, and some are missing; sequencing was by immunoSEQ multiplex PCR. The sample consists of about 65,000 clones, around 87% of them appearing once. The receptor was derived from a man older than 75 with esophageal cancer. V and J are TRBV5-8 and TRBJ2-7; the D gene is possibly TRBD1 (6 bases). The sequenced sample was peripheral blood, obtained from a patient treated with proton-based radiotherapy. CDR3 DNA sequence: TGTGCCAGCAGGCGTGTCAGGGGTACCGAGCAGTACTTC. Its protein product is CASRRVRGTEQYF.